The clone carrying this T cell receptor beta chain appeared many times. Its antigen is still unknown. CDR1 LNHDA and CDR2 SQIVND come from the germline V gene (reference sequence). This CDR3 contains 15 residues. V was pared by 5 bases and J by 5 bases, with 6 bases of the junction left unmatched. The data stem from a study of T-cell memory formation after mild COVID-19. Study-level results: Researchers report contracting CD4+ clones mostly in CM and EM, with CD8+ clones in EMRA.

A single record per CDR3 protein comes from TCRdb applying MiXCR to the 5' RACE reads. Among some 320,000 distinct CDR3 sequences, more than 13% were seen once, and the ten largest hold around a fifth. The sample comprised PBMCs or a T cell subset sorted from them (not recorded which). The chain links TRBV19 to TRBJ2-2; 9 nucleotides agree with TRBD1. This receptor was taken from a man aged 18-30 years who had mild COVID-19 (a few samples of this study predate the infection). Cell type and time point are not known. CDR3 DNA sequence: TGTGCCAGTAGTTTCGGGACAGGGATAACCGGGGAGCTGTTTTTT. Residues: CASSFGTGITGELFF.